The rows below give T cell receptor beta chains drawn from one sample of a study of OX40 agonist ivuxolimab in advanced cancers. TCRdb's copy holds only in-frame clones and misses some; the assay was immunoSEQ multiplex PCR. The sample holds roughly 70,000 clones, around 90% seen once. Here the sequenced sample was CD4+ or CD8+ T cells sorted from blood, taken in a trial of the OX40 agonist ivuxolimab. All receptors derive from an adult with an advanced solid tumor such as melanoma, head and neck, liver or kidney cancer. Each CDR3 is given with its conserved first and last residue. The D gene is left open where the match is weak. Some rows have no size entry. The others give once, few or many, or a class for an expanded clone.

clone size: .
D gene: .
J gene: TRBJ1-2
V gene: TRBV2
CDR3 protein: CASRRQDRAGYTF
CDR3 DNA: TGTGCCAGCAGAAGACAGGACCGGGCGGGCTACACCTTC

clone size: .
D gene: TRBD1
J gene: TRBJ1-2
V gene: TRBV18
CDR3 protein: CASSPSTGDYGYTF
CDR3 DNA: TGTGCCAGCTCACCATCGACAGGGGACTATGGCTACACCTTC

clone size: .
D gene: TRBD2
J gene: TRBJ2-1
V gene: TRBV6-6
CDR3 protein: CASTLAGSWNEQFF
CDR3 DNA: TGTGCCAGCACCTTAGCGGGATCATGGAATGAGCAGTTCTTC

clone size: .
D gene: .
J gene: TRBJ1-1
V gene: TRBV9
CDR3 protein: CASSTEGGQRAEAFF
CDR3 DNA: TGTGCCAGCAGCACCGAGGGGGGTCAACGGGCTGAAGCTTTCTTT

clone size: .
D gene: TRBD1
J gene: TRBJ1-2
V gene: TRBV19
CDR3 protein: CASSDQGARRNYGYTF
CDR3 DNA: TGTGCCAGCTCCGACCAGGGGGCGCGGCGGAACTATGGCTACACCTTC

clone size: .
D gene: TRBD2
J gene: TRBJ2-3
V gene: TRBV7-2
CDR3 protein: CASSYSGRLTDTQYF
CDR3 DNA: TGTGCCAGCAGCTACAGCGGGAGACTTACAGATACGCAGTATTTT

clone size: .
D gene: .
J gene: TRBJ2-1
V gene: TRBV7-9
CDR3 protein: CASSLVSDEQFF
CDR3 DNA: TGTGCCAGCAGCTTAGTCTCTGATGAGCAGTTCTTC

clone size: once
D gene: .
J gene: TRBJ2-3
V gene: TRBV5-6
CDR3 protein: CASSFAGLGGTDTQYF
CDR3 DNA: TGTGCCAGCAGCTTCGCAGGACTCGGGGGCACAGATACGCAGTATTTT

clone size: .
D gene: .
J gene: TRBJ1-1
V gene: TRBV6-5
CDR3 protein: CASSYASRMDTEAFF
CDR3 DNA: TGTGCCAGCAGTTACGCGTCGAGGATGGACACTGAAGCTTTCTTT

clone size: .
D gene: .
J gene: TRBJ2-2
V gene: TRBV7-8
CDR3 protein: CASSLLGGFPGELFF
CDR3 DNA: TGTGCCAGCAGCTTACTAGGTGGTTTCCCCGGGGAGCTGTTTTTT

clone size: .
D gene: TRBD2
J gene: TRBJ2-3
V gene: TRBV7-6
CDR3 protein: CASSSLAGITDTQYF
CDR3 DNA: TGTGCCAGCAGCTCACTAGCGGGAATCACAGATACGCAGTATTTT

clone size: .
D gene: TRBD2
J gene: TRBJ2-3
V gene: TRBV10-3
CDR3 protein: CAIRSGGAEDTQYF
CDR3 DNA: TGTGCCATCAGAAGCGGGGGGGCGGAAGATACGCAGTATTTT

clone size: .
D gene: .
J gene: TRBJ2-3
V gene: TRBV29-1
CDR3 protein: CSVVTRDTQYF
CDR3 DNA: TGCAGCGTTGTGACGAGAGATACGCAGTATTTT

clone size: .
D gene: .
J gene: TRBJ1-3
V gene: TRBV15
CDR3 protein: CATSTQRTDTIYF
CDR3 DNA: TGTGCCACCAGCACCCAAAGGACGGACACCATATATTTT

clone size: .
D gene: .
J gene: TRBJ1-5
V gene: TRBV9
CDR3 protein: CASSVDGQVNQPQHF
CDR3 DNA: TGTGCCAGCAGCGTCGACGGGCAGGTCAATCAGCCCCAGCATTTT

clone size: .
D gene: TRBD1
J gene: TRBJ1-1
V gene: TRBV5-1
CDR3 protein: CASSITGEVNTEAFF
CDR3 DNA: TGCGCCAGCAGCATTACAGGGGAGGTAAACACTGAAGCTTTCTTT

clone size: .
D gene: TRBD1
J gene: TRBJ2-7
V gene: TRBV5-4
CDR3 protein: CASSSGTGGSSLEQYF
CDR3 DNA: TGTGCCAGCAGCTCGGGGACAGGGGGCAGTTCTCTCGAGCAGTACTTC

clone size: once
D gene: TRBD1
J gene: TRBJ1-4
V gene: TRBV30
CDR3 protein: CAWNPDRGRGRGNEKLFF
CDR3 DNA: TGTGCCTGGAACCCTGACAGGGGGCGAGGGAGGGGTAATGAAAAACTGTTTTTT

clone size: .
D gene: .
J gene: TRBJ1-1
V gene: TRBV28
CDR3 protein: CASSLSPGVNTEAFF
CDR3 DNA: TGTGCCAGCAGTTTATCACCCGGAGTAAACACTGAAGCTTTCTTT

clone size: .
D gene: .
J gene: TRBJ1-5
V gene: TRBV6-1
CDR3 protein: CASSDISVEPQHF
CDR3 DNA: TGTGCCAGCAGTGACATCTCAGTGGAGCCCCAGCATTTT

clone size: .
D gene: .
J gene: TRBJ1-3
V gene: TRBV14
CDR3 protein: CASTPDRRGNTIYF
CDR3 DNA: TGTGCCAGCACACCGGACCGGAGAGGAAACACCATATATTTT

clone size: .
D gene: .
J gene: TRBJ1-5
V gene: TRBV5-5
CDR3 protein: CASSFTGNQPQHF
CDR3 DNA: TGTGCCAGCAGCTTTACAGGGAATCAGCCCCAGCATTTT

clone size: .
D gene: .
J gene: TRBJ2-6
V gene: TRBV7-2
CDR3 protein: CASSLKGSSSGANVLTF
CDR3 DNA: TGTGCCAGCAGCTTGAAGGGGTCGAGCTCTGGGGCCAACGTCCTGACTTTC

clone size: .
D gene: .
J gene: TRBJ2-2
V gene: TRBV9
CDR3 protein: CASSVAVDTGELFF
CDR3 DNA: TGTGCCAGCAGCGTAGCCGTGGACACCGGGGAGCTGTTTTTT

clone size: .
D gene: TRBD1
J gene: TRBJ1-4
V gene: TRBV28
CDR3 protein: CASSLWQGGTAANEKLFF
CDR3 DNA: TGTGCCAGCAGTTTATGGCAGGGGGGAACGGCGGCTAATGAAAAACTGTTTTTT

clone size: once
D gene: .
J gene: TRBJ2-7
V gene: TRBV6-5
CDR3 protein: CASRGDGASPFEQYF
CDR3 DNA: TGTGCCAGCAGGGGAGACGGCGCCTCCCCTTTCGAGCAGTACTTC